This T cell receptor beta chain was captured by sequencing in a study of spatial heterogeneity in lung cancer (dated by TCRdb to 2018 to 2020). Regarding the study in general: Donors were some 67 patients with early-stage, untreated non-small cell lung cancer from the lung TRACERx cohort. Both alpha and beta chains were TCR-sequenced in samples taken at surgery, namely 220 tumor regions, more than 62 matched nontumor lung samples and approximately 58 PBMC samples. Beta-chain transcripts were consistently detected in greater numbers than alpha-chain transcripts, which likely reflected higher beta-chain transcript abundance. Follow-up PBMC samples were sequenced whenever available, with a median time to follow-up of 2 to 3 years after resection. In the raw uncorrected reads, each unique combination of TCR and UMI appeared on average more than ten times. Nonsynonymous mutation counts, determined by whole-exome sequencing of tumor tissue, were related to features of the TCR repertoire. TCR alpha and beta repertoires were quantitatively compared across multiple tumor regions, matched nontumor lung and blood in non-small cell lung cancer.

The label giving this sample's time point can be read as: blood at routine non-recurrence follow-up after resection. Whole RNA extracted from tumor and nontumor lung tissue, or from cryopreserved PBMC samples, was used for TCR sequencing without cell sorting. Only patients for whom sufficient RNA was available from at least two tumor regions were selected for TCR sequencing. CDR1 and CDR2, per the germline V gene, are SGHTA and FQGNSA. From the cysteine up to the phenylalanine, the CDR3 has a length of 14 residues. Only the CDR3 part of the read is kept: 42 bases, read in frame from the first base. Trimming at the junction amounts to 2 bases on V and 0 bases on J, and the germline ends lie 2 bases apart. What the authors observed across the whole study: Ubiquitous expanded tumor TCRs were found in blood more often at tumor resection than at routine follow-up. Comparisons of baseline and follow-up blood repertoires included only about 15 patients. Confirming at a functional level the hypothesis that regional TCRs recognize regional mutations was considered to require additional single-cell paired TCR alpha and beta sequencing.

This clonotype was seen a handful of times. What this receptor recognizes is not known. One base away there is no much larger clone; base qualities are not given. The library came from 5' RACE. TCRdb names NextSeq 500 as the instrument used. In the TCR library protocol, a unique molecular identifier was attached to each TCR cDNA molecule so that PCR and sequencing errors could be corrected. For the original study's pipeline: Decombinator tools were used for TCR identification, UMI-based error correction and CDR3 extraction. Expanded TCRs were defined as those above a frequency of 2 per 1,000, corresponding to the top 1% of the tumor frequency distribution. Renyi diversity was calculated using the R vegan package after each repertoire was subsampled 100 times to 5,000 TCRs. CDR3 similarity networks were built from amino acid triplet string-kernel similarity, connecting CDR3s with pairwise similarity above 0.82. The public reads were run again by TCRdb, first through fastp at Q25 and then through MiXCR, and only productive beta chains were kept. Entries that share a CDR3 protein sequence are merged under the most common genes and DNA. The V and J calls reflect TCRdb's pipeline rather than the authors' work. Here the sample has approximately 41,000 distinct CDR3 sequences; about 10% occur a single time. Roughly 17% of the sample is in the top ten clones.

The TCR was taken from a female donor with early-stage non-small cell lung cancer. The specimen was PBMCs, collected at follow-up. This sequence uses TRBV7-2 and TRBJ1-6, with the D gene call left open. CDR3 reads: CASSLNSYNSPLHF. The DNA sequence is as follows: TGTGCCAGCAGCTTAAACTCCTATAATTCACCCCTCCACTTT. Supplemented by the reference TRBV7-2 and TRBJ1-6 proteins around the CDR3, the complete variable domain is GAGVSQSPSNKVTEKGKDVELRCDPISGHTALYWYRQSLGQGLEFLIYFQGNSAPDKSGLPSDRFSAERTGGSVSTLTIQRTQQEDSAVYLCASSLNSYNSPLHFGNGTRLTVT.